This T cell receptor (beta chain) was observed in a study of blood T cell repertoires in COVID-19. Study information: Sample material is recorded as cDNA or gDNA derived from T cells, B-cell-depleted T cells, or PBMCs.

V was clipped by 4 bases and J by 7 bases; unmatched bases: 6. The germline gives CDR1 LGHDT, CDR2 YNNKEL (reference sequence). This CDR3 is built from 15 residues. TCRdb keeps only in-frame clones here, not all; method: immunoSEQ multiplex PCR. The repertoire holds about 420,000 clones, with 70% to 90% as singletons. The source of this sequence is a young man with COVID-19, enrolled during active disease. The chain uses TRBV3-1 (or the pseudogene TRBV3-2) and TRBJ2-7; 14 positions match TRBD2. The sample was peripheral blood. For the CDR3, the DNA is TGTGCCAGCAGCCCTCGACTAGCGGGGGGGCAAGAGCAGTACTTC. Translating it yields CASSPRLAGGQEQYF.